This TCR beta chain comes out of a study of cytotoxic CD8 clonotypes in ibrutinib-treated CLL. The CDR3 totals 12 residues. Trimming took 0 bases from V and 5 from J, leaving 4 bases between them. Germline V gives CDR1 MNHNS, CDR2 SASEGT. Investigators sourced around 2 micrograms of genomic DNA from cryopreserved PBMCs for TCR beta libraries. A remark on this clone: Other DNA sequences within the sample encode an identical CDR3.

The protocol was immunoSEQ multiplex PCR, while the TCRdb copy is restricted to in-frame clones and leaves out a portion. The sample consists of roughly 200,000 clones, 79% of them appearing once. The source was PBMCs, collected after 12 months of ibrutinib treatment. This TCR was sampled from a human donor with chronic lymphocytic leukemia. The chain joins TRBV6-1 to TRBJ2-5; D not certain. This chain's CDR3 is CASSEAGETQYF. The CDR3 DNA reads TGTGCCAGCAGTGAAGCAGGGGAGACCCAGTACTTC.